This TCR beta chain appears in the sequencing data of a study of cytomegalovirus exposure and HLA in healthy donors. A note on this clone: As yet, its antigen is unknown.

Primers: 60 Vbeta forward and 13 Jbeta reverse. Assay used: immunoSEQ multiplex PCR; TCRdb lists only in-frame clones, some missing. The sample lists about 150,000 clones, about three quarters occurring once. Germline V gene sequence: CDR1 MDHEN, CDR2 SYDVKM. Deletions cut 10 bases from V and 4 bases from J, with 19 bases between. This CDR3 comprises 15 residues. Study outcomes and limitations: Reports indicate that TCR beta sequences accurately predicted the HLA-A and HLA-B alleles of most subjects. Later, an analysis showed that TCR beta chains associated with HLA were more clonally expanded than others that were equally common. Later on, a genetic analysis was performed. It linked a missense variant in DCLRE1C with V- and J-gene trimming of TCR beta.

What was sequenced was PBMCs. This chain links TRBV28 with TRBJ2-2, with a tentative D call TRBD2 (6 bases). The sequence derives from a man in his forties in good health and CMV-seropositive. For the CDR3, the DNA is TGTGCCACCCAAAGGACGGGAGATCCCACCGGGGAGCTGTTTTTT. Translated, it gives CATQRTGDPTGELFF.